This T cell receptor beta chain was captured by sequencing in a study of blood T cell repertoires in COVID-19. The CDR3 extends over 18 amino acids. V was shortened by 5 bases and J by 0 bases, with 19 bases between the two germline ends. Germline CDR1 reads SGHNT; CDR2 reads YENEEA. This clone has just one count. TCRdb keeps only in-frame clones here, not all; method: immunoSEQ multiplex PCR. The sample includes about 150,000 clones, about 88% of them seen just once. Sequencing was performed on peripheral blood. The genes are TRBV11-3 and TRBJ2-2, with D possibly matching TRBD1 (7 bases). The clonotype originates from a man in his fifties or sixties who had recovered from COVID-19. CDR3: CASSQRQGRGTNTGELFF. The CDR3 DNA sequence: TGTGCCAGCAGCCAAAGACAGGGCCGGGGGACGAACACCGGGGAGCTGTTTTTT.